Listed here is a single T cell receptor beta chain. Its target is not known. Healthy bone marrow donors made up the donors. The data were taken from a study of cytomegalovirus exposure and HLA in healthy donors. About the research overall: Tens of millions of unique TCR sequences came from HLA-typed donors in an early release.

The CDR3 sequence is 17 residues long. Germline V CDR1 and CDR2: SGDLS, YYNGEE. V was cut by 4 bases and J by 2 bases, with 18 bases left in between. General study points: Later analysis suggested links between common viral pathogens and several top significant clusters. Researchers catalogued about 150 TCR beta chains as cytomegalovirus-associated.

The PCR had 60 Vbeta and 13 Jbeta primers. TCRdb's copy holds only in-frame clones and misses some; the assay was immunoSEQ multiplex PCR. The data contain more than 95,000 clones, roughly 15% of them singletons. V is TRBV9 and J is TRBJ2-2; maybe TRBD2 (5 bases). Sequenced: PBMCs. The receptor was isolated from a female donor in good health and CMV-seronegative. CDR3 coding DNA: TGTGCCAGCAGCTCCCCCCTCACTAGTAGCAACACCGGGGAGCTGTTTTTT. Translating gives CASSSPLTSSNTGELFF. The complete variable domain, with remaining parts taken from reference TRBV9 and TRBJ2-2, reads DSGVTQTPKHLITATGQRVTLRCSPRSGDLSVYWYQQSLDQGLQFLIQYYNGEERAKGNILERFSAQQFPDLHSELNLSSLELGDSALYFCASSSPLTSSNTGELFFGEGSRLTVL.